Listed below are T cell receptor beta chains from one sample, sequenced in a study of early T cells in non-severe SARS-CoV-2 infection. TCRdb independently ran MiXCR on the 5' RACE reads; one entry per CDR3 protein. Among about 50,000 distinct CDR3 sequences, less than 15% were seen once, and the ten largest hold around 2.6%. The sample consisted of whole blood, taken at baseline. These receptors were collected from an adult who was a healthcare worker with PCR-confirmed SARS-CoV-2 infection or an uninfected control (not recorded which). Each CDR3 is given with its conserved first and last residue. The D gene is left open where the match is weak. Some rows have no size entry. The others give once, few or many, or a class for an expanded clone.

clone_size j_call cdr3_length v_call d_call cdr3_nt cdr3_aa
- TRBJ1-3 15 TRBV9 - TGTGCCAGCAGCCAAGCGGGGGACTCTGGAAACACCATATATTTT CASSQAGDSGNTIYF
few TRBJ2-3 20 TRBV14 TRBD2 TGTGCCAGCAGCCAGCCCGTAACTAGTGGGAGGGCCAGGAGGACAGATACGCAGTATTTT CASSQPVTSGRARRTDTQYF
few TRBJ2-7 17 TRBV6-2/TRBV6-3 - TGTGCCAGCAGTTACTCGACTCGAGCTAGCATCTCCTACGAGCAGTACTTC CASSYSTRASISYEQYF
few TRBJ2-1 13 TRBV20-1 - TGCAGTGCTAGACCAGGACCTTACAATGAGCAGTTCTTC CSARPGPYNEQFF
many TRBJ2-2 16 TRBV20-1 - TGCAGTGCTAGAGATCCGGGACTCTCGAACACCGGGGAGCTGTTTTTT CSARDPGLSNTGELFF
- TRBJ1-5 15 TRBV6-5 - TGTGCCAGCAGCCCAAGTGGCCGCAGCCCTCAGCCCCAGCATTTT CASSPSGRSPQPQHF
- TRBJ2-7 15 TRBV25-1 - TGTGCCAGCAGCTCGGACGGGAACACCACCTACGAGCAGTACTTC CASSSDGNTTYEQYF
- TRBJ2-1 15 TRBV18 TRBD2 TGTGCCAGCTCACCAGCGGGAGCACCCTACAATGAGCAGTTCTTC CASSPAGAPYNEQFF
- TRBJ2-7 16 TRBV27 TRBD2 TGTGCCAGCAGTCCCTATACTAGCGGGAGGCCCTACGAGCAGTACTTC CASSPYTSGRPYEQYF
once TRBJ2-5 12 TRBV28 - TGTGCCAGCAGTTTGGTAAAAGAGACCCAGTACTTC CASSLVKETQYF
- TRBJ2-3 14 TRBV28 TRBD1 TGTGCCAGCAGTTGGGGACAGGGAACAGATACGCAGTATTTT CASSWGQGTDTQYF
few TRBJ2-2 18 TRBV6-6 - TGTGCCAGCAGTGCGGACTCCTATGGGGGAAAACAGACCGGGGAGCTGTTTTTT CASSADSYGGKQTGELFF
many TRBJ2-7 12 TRBV2 - TGTGCCAGCAGGCAGGGAGCCTACGAGCAGTACTTC CASRQGAYEQYF
few TRBJ1-1 16 TRBV12-3/TRBV12-4 TRBD1 TGTGCCAGCAGCCAAAGACAGGGGGCGCGTAAAACTGAAGCTTTCTTT CASSQRQGARKTEAFF
many TRBJ2-7 13 TRBV11-2 - TGTGCCAGCAGCTTAGCTTTCGGATACGAGCAGTACTTC CASSLAFGYEQYF
few TRBJ1-2 16 TRBV11-2 TRBD1 TGTGCCAGCAGCTCAGCTACCGGGACAGCCCTCTATGGCTACACCTTC CASSSATGTALYGYTF
few TRBJ2-1 15 TRBV5-1 TRBD2 TGCGCCAGCAGCCAACTAGCGGGAGCTTACAATGAGCAGTTCTTC CASSQLAGAYNEQFF
few TRBJ2-7 14 TRBV19 TRBD2 TGTGCCAGTAGTATTTCGGGGGGTTTCTACGAGCAGTACTTC CASSISGGFYEQYF
- TRBJ2-3 12 TRBV20-1 TRBD2 TGCAGTGCTAGGGGGGAGGGCTATACGCAGTATTTT CSARGEGYTQYF
few TRBJ2-3 14 TRBV18 TRBD2 TGTGCCAGCTCCGGGACTAGCCGCACAGATACGCAGTATTTT CASSGTSRTDTQYF
few TRBJ1-5 15 TRBV2 TRBD1 TGTGCCAGCACCGGGACAGGGGGTTTCAATCAGCCCCAGCATTTT CASTGTGGFNQPQHF
few TRBJ2-7 16 TRBV5-1 - TGCGCCAGCAGCTTAGTTTCAGCGGATCACTCCTACGAGCAGTACTTC CASSLVSADHSYEQYF
many TRBJ2-5 15 TRBV7-2 - TGTGCCAGCAGCTTAGCGGGCGGAAAACAAGAGACCCAGTACTTC CASSLAGGKQETQYF
few TRBJ1-5 13 TRBV6-1 - TGTGCCGGGGCGTTAGCTGGCAATCAGCCCCAGCATTTT CAGALAGNQPQHF
few TRBJ2-1 15 TRBV7-9 TRBD2 TGTGCCAGCAGCCCGGGGAGCGGGATTTACAATGAGCAGTTCTTC CASSPGSGIYNEQFF
few TRBJ2-1 15 TRBV9 TRBD1 TGTGCCAGCAGCGTAAGTACAGGGGGAAGCAATGAGCAGTTCTTC CASSVSTGGSNEQFF
many TRBJ2-1 15 TRBV4-1 - TGCGCCAGCAGCCTATGGCAGGGGAGAAACAATGAGCAGTTCTTC CASSLWQGRNNEQFF
- TRBJ2-7 15 TRBV15 - TGTGCCACCAGCAGAGATTTCCTAGGAAGGGACGAGCAGTACTTC CATSRDFLGRDEQYF
many TRBJ1-5 15 TRBV12-3/TRBV12-4 - TGTGCCAGCAGTAGAGGGCAGGGTGGCAATCAGCCCCAGCATTTT CASSRGQGGNQPQHF
- TRBJ1-4 14 TRBV27 - TGTGCCAGCAGCCTAGCAGGGAACGGAGAAAAACTGTTTTTT CASSLAGNGEKLFF
few TRBJ2-7 12 TRBV7-2 - TGTGCCAGCAGCCGCCACTCCTACGAGCAGTACTTC CASSRHSYEQYF
- TRBJ2-3 13 TRBV7-2 - TGTGCCAGCAGTAGAGTGGGGACAGATACGCAGTATTTT CASSRVGTDTQYF
- TRBJ2-1 13 TRBV5-1 - TGCGCCAGCAGGGAGGATCCTTACAATGAGCAGTTCTTC CASREDPYNEQFF
many TRBJ1-1 12 TRBV28 - TGTGCCAGCACTAGGGGTTACACTGAAGTTTTCTTT CASTRGYTEVFF
- TRBJ2-2 15 TRBV7-9 - TGTGCCAGCAGCGGACAGTTGGTGGACACCGGGGAGCTGTTTTTT CASSGQLVDTGELFF
medium-sized TRBJ1-1 14 TRBV28 - TGTGCCAGTAGGCACAGGGACGGGGGCACTGAAGCTTTCTTT CASRHRDGGTEAFF
many TRBJ2-3 14 TRBV7-9 TRBD2 TGTGCCAGCATCACTAGCGGGGGAACAGATACGCAGTATTTT CASITSGGTDTQYF
- TRBJ1-1 14 TRBV11-3 - TGTGCCAGCAGCCCAACACCCTTTGATGGTGAAGCTTTCTTT CASSPTPFDGEAFF
- TRBJ2-5 19 TRBV11-2 TRBD2 TGTGCCAGCAGCCCCCGTTGGACTAGCGGGAACAGTGGCTTGAAGACCCAGTACTTC CASSPRWTSGNSGLKTQYF
few TRBJ1-3 12 TRBV11-2 - TGTGCCAGCAGCGAACAAGGGATTGAGGCCTATTTT CASSEQGIEAYF
few TRBJ2-7 14 TRBV7-6 - TGTGCCAGCAGCTTAGAAGGACCATCCGGCGAGCAGTACTTC CASSLEGPSGEQYF
few TRBJ1-2 13 TRBV16 TRBD1 TGTGCCAGCAGCTTCGACAGGGAACAGATCCACACCTTC CASSFDREQIHTF
- TRBJ2-3 15 TRBV18 - TGTGCCAGCTCACCAGGGGGAATGTATGGAGATACGCAGTATTTT CASSPGGMYGDTQYF
- TRBJ2-1 14 TRBV5-1 - TGCGCCAGCAGCTTAGCGACCTCCTACAATGAGCAGTTCTTC CASSLATSYNEQFF
few TRBJ2-1 15 TRBV20-1 TRBD2 TGCAGTGCTAGCGGGCGGCTAGCGGGCCCGAATGAGCAGTTCTTC CSASGRLAGPNEQFF
few TRBJ2-3 11 TRBV6-5 - TGTGCCAGCACGAGGGCAGATACGCAGTATTTT CASTRADTQYF
medium-sized TRBJ2-1 15 TRBV11-2 TRBD2 TGTGCCAGCAGCACTGGGACTAGTGCCTACAATGAGCAGTTCTTC CASSTGTSAYNEQFF
many TRBJ1-2 13 TRBV7-9 - TGTGCCAGCAGCCGGGACGGCAACTATGGCTACACCTTC CASSRDGNYGYTF
- TRBJ1-1 13 TRBV18 - TGTGCCAGCTCACCATTGACGAACACTGAAGCTTTCTTT CASSPLTNTEAFF
many TRBJ1-3 12 TRBV20-1 - TGCAGTGCAGGAGCCTCTGGAAACACCATATATTTT CSAGASGNTIYF